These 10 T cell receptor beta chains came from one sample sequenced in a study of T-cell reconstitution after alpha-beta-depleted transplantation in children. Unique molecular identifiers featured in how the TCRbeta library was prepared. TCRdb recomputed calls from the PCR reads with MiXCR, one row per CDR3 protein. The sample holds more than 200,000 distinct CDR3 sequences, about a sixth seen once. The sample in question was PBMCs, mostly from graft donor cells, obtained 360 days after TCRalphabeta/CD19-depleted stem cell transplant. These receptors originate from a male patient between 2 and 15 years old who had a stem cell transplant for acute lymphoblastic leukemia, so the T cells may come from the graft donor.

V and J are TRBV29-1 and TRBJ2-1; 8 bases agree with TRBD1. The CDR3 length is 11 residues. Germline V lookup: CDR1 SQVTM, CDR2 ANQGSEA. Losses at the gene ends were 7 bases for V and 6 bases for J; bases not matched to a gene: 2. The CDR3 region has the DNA TGCAGCGCCGGACAGGGCAATGAGCAGTTCTTC. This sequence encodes CSAGQGNEQFF.

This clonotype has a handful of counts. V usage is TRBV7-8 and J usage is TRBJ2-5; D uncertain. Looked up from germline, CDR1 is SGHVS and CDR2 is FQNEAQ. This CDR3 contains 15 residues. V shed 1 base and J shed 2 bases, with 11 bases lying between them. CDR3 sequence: CASSLEGIGQETQYF. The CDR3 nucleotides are TGTGCCAGCAGCTTAGAAGGGATTGGACAAGAGACCCAGTACTTC.

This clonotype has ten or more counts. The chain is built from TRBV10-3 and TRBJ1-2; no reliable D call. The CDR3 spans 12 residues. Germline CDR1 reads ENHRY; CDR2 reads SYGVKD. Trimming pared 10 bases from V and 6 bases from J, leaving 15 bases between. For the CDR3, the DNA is TGTGCCACAAATAGGGCCAAAGATGGCTACACCTTC. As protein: CATNRAKDGYTF.

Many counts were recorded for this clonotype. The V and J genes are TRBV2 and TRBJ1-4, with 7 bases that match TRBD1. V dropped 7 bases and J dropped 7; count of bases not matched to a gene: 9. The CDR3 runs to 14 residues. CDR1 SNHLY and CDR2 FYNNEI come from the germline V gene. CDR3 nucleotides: TGTGCCAGCACCGGAGTCTGGGACAGTGAAAAACTGTTTTTT. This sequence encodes CASTGVWDSEKLFF. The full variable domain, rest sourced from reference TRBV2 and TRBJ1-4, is EPEVTQTPSHQVTQMGQEVILRCVPISNHLYFYWYRQILGQKVEFLVSFYNNEISEKSEIFDDQFSVERPDGSNFTLKIRSTKLEDSAMYFCASTGVWDSEKLFFGSGTQLSVL.

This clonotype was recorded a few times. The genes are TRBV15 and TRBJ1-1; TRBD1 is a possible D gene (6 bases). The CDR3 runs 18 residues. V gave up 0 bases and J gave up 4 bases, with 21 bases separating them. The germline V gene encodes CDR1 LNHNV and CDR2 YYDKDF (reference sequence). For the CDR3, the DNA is TGTGCCACCAGCAGAGAAGACAGGCCCAAAATAACGAGCACTGAAGCTTTCTTT. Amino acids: CATSREDRPKITSTEAFF.

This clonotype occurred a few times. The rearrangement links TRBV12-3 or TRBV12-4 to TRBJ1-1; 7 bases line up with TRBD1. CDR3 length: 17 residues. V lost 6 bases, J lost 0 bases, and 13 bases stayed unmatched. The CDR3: CASSRQGSGKMNTEAFF. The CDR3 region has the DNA TGTGCCAGCAGCCGACAGGGATCGGGGAAAATGAACACTGAAGCTTTCTTT.

The CDR3 reads CASSQEEFARVGYGYTF. For the CDR3, the DNA is TGCGCCAGCAGCCAAGAAGAATTCGCGCGGGTTGGGTATGGCTACACCTTC. This sequence joins TRBV4-3 and TRBJ1-2; no clear D gene. V was shortened by 0 bases and J by 5 bases, with 19 bases between the two germline ends. CDR1 and CDR2 (germline): LGHNA, YSLEER. The CDR3 covers 17 residues.

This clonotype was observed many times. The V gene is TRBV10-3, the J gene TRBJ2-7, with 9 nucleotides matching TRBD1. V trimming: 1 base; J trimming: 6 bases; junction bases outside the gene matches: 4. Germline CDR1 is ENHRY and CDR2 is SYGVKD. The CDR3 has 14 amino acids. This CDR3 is CAISELQGAREQYF. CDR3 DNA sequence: TGTGCCATCAGTGAGTTACAGGGGGCTCGCGAGCAGTACTTC.

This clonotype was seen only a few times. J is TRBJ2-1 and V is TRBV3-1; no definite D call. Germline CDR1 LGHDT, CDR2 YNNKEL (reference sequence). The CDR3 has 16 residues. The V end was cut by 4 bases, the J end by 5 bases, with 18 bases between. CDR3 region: CASSPDRYTDHNEQFF. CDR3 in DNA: TGTGCCAGCAGCCCAGACCGTTATACAGATCACAATGAGCAGTTCTTC.

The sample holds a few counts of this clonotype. CDR3 DNA: TGTGCCAGCAGCTCTGACAGGATTAATGAAAAACTGTTTTTT. This gives the protein CASSSDRINEKLFF. J is TRBJ1-4 and V is TRBV7-8, with D possibly TRBD1 on 6 matching bases. The CDR3 loop spans 14 amino acids. Germline CDR1 reads SGHVS; CDR2 reads FQNEAQ. Trimming took off 4 bases at V and 4 bases at J, with 10 bases between the two ends.